This T cell receptor beta chain was identified during a study of blood T cell repertoires in COVID-19. Study background: T cells, B-cell-depleted T cells, or PBMCs provided the cDNA or gDNA that served as material.

CDR3 length: 17 residues. In germline, CDR1 is LGHNA, CDR2 YNFKEQ. J lost 2 bases, V lost 2 bases, and 7 bases had no gene match. The repertoire was sequenced with immunoSEQ multiplex PCR; TCRdb's copy has only in-frame clones and lacks some. The data contain 200,000 to 250,000 clones, roughly nine tenths of them singletons. Enrolled through a virtual design, the participants were between roughly 18 and 90 years of age and came from about two dozen US areas. Participants' own reports of clinical history determined their cohort assignment. The chain is built from TRBV4-2 and TRBJ2-3; TRBD2 agrees at 10 bases. The receptor was derived from a man aged 25 to 40 who had recovered from COVID-19. Sample: PBMCs or T cells enriched from blood (not recorded which). CDR3 DNA sequence: TGTGCCAGCAGCCAACGAAGCGGGGGGGGTAACACAGATACGCAGTATTTT. Residues: CASSQRSGGGNTDTQYF.